A single sample is the source of the 5 T cell receptor beta chains below, sequenced in a study of blood T cells in healthy people across ages. With a J-beta primer mix and a sample-barcoded 5' primer, a second PCR ran about 7 to 11 cycles. TCRdb called the 5' RACE reads again in MiXCR, with one record for every CDR3 protein. The table records hundreds of thousands of distinct CDR3 sequences, roughly 50% of them present only once. Specimen: blood. All receptors derive from a man between 35 and 55 years old in good health.

This clonotype was found a few times. The rearrangement joins TRBV7-2 to TRBJ2-5; D possibly corresponds to TRBD1 (6 bases). The CDR3 totals 15 residues. Germline V CDR1 and CDR2: SGHTA, FQGNSA. Deletions cut 2 bases from V and 5 bases from J, with 15 bases between. The CDR3 region is CASSLRGLQGETQYF. Here the CDR3 DNA reads TGTGCCAGCAGCTTAAGGGGTCTACAGGGTGAGACCCAGTACTTC. Full variable domain (remainder filled in from reference TRBV7-2 and TRBJ2-5): GAGVSQSPSNKVTEKGKDVELRCDPISGHTALYWYRQSLGQGLEFLIYFQGNSAPDKSGLPSDRFSAERTGGSVSTLTIQRTQQEDSAVYLCASSLRGLQGETQYFGPGTRLLVL.

The chain combines TRBV20-1 with TRBJ2-5; 13 bases map to TRBD2. Germline CDR1 and CDR2: DFQATT and SNEGSKA (reference sequence). With 5 bases clipped from V and 2 bases from J, the junction kept 14 bases outside the gene matches. The CDR3 covers 18 residues. The DNA of the CDR3 is TGCAGTGCTTTTTCAAGTAGGACTAGCGGGGGTGTTCAAGAGACCCAGTACTTC. This codes for CSAFSSRTSGGVQETQYF.

The table lists this clonotype with a few counts. V usage is TRBV10-3 and J usage is TRBJ1-6; D unclear. This CDR3 comprises 18 residues. V gave up 3 bases and J gave up 4 bases, with 19 bases separating them. Germline V gene data show CDR1 as ENHRY and CDR2 as SYGVKD. The DNA for the CDR3 is TGTGCCATCAGTGAAGGCTTCCAGCCCCCCTTTTATAATTCACCCCTCCACTTT. Its protein product is CAISEGFQPPFYNSPLHF.

This chain uses TRBV4-2 with TRBJ2-7; TRBD2 might be the D (5 bases). Germline V gene lookup returns CDR1 LGHNA and CDR2 YNFKEQ. V gave up 5 bases and J gave up 2 bases, with 13 bases separating them. This CDR3 comprises 14 residues. CDR3 DNA sequence: TGTGCCAGCAGCTCAGGAAGCGGAACCTACGAGCAGTACTTC. Protein product: CASSSGSGTYEQYF.

The chain employs TRBV12-3 or TRBV12-4 and TRBJ2-3, with 9 bases aligning to TRBD1. After removal of 5 bases from V and 2 bases from J, the junction contained 8 bases not matched to a gene. CDR3 length: 16 amino acids. CDR3 DNA: TGTGCCAGCAGTCTGAAGACAGGGGGAAACACAGATACGCAGTATTTT. This codes for CASSLKTGGNTDTQYF.